This T cell receptor beta chain was obtained from a study of T cell repertoires in cytomegalovirus infection. About the research overall: Indications of both CMV infection and matching HLA type were provided by public TCR beta signatures.

The germline gives CDR1 SGHAT, CDR2 FQNNGV. This CDR3 is built from 15 residues. J gave up 2 bases and V 5 bases, and 6 bases lay outside the gene matches. TCRdb reprocessed the reads via MiXCR and lists one record per CDR3 protein. The sample includes about 270,000 distinct CDR3 sequences, approximately 22% of them seen just once. This clonotype has a handful of counts. Its antigen remains unidentified. This sample comprised cultured PBMCs, obtained from culture after CMV antigen stimulation. The V gene is TRBV11-2, the J gene TRBJ1-1; 9 nucleotides align to TRBD1. The clonotype was recovered from a human donor in good health (CMV status not recorded). Some clones in this sample may be carry-over from other donors' samples. The CDR3 is CASSRGTGRNTEAFF. The CDR3 DNA sequence: TGTGCCAGCAGCCGAGGGACAGGGCGAAACACTGAAGCTTTCTTT.